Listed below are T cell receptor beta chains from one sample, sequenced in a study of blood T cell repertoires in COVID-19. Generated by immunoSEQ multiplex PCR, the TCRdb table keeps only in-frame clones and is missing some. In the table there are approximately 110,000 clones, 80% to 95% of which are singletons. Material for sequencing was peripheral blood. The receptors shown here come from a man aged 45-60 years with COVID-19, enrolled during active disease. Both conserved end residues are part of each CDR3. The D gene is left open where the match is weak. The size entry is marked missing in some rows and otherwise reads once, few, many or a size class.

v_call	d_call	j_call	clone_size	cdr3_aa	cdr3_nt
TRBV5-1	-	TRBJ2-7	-	CASSDPRDEQYF	TGCGCCAGCAGCGACCCACGGGACGAGCAGTACTTC
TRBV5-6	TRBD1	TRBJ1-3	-	CASSYNLGTEGGNTIYF	TGTGCCAGCAGCTACAACCTGGGGACAGAAGGAGGAAACACCATATATTTT
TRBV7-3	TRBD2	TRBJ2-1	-	CASSSTGLAGVNEQFF	TGTGCCAGCAGCTCAACTGGACTAGCGGGAGTAAATGAGCAGTTCTTC
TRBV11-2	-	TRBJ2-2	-	CASSLVRGGELFF	TGTGCCAGCAGCTTAGTGCGGGGCGGGGAGCTGTTTTTT
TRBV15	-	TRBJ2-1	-	CATSRDRPSAGREQFF	TGTGCCACCAGCAGAGATCGTCCCTCGGCGGGACGCGAGCAGTTCTTC
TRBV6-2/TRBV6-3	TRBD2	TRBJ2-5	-	CASSTPGLVAETQYF	TGTGCCAGCAGCACACCGGGACTAGTTGCGGAGACCCAGTACTTC
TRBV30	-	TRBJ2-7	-	CAWNTGPYEQYF	TGTGCCTGGAACACTGGGCCCTACGAGCAGTACTTC
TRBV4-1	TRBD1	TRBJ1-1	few	CASSQRTGKNTEAFF	TGCGCCAGCAGCCAACGGACAGGAAAGAACACTGAAGCTTTCTTT
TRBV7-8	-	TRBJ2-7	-	CASSLGTQDYEQYF	TGTGCCAGCAGCCTTGGGACTCAAGACTACGAGCAGTACTTC
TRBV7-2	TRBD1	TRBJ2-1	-	CASSSAGTGTYNEQFF	TGTGCCAGCAGCTCAGCCGGGACAGGGACGTACAATGAGCAGTTCTTC
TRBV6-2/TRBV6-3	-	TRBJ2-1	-	CASSYSPGLGGEQFF	TGTGCCAGCAGTTACTCCCCGGGTCTCGGTGGTGAGCAGTTCTTC